A selection of T cell receptor beta chains follows, all from one sample in a study of blood T cell repertoires in COVID-19. Here immunoSEQ multiplex PCR was the method, and the copy in TCRdb shows in-frame clones only, minus some. The sample contains roughly 70,000 clones, nearly 90% of which appear only once. Sequencing used peripheral blood. The source is a woman between 50 and 59 years old with active COVID-19. The CDR3 runs from the conserved cysteine through the conserved F or W. The D gene is left open where the match is weak. Where a row states a size, it is once, few, many or the class of an expanded clone; other rows omit it.

CDR3nt | CDR3aa | j_gene | d_gene | v_gene | len | abundance
TGTGCCAGCAGTCACCCATTGGGACTAGCGGAATCCCACTCCTACGAGCAGTACTTC | CASSHPLGLAESHSYEQYF | TRBJ2-7 | TRBD2 | TRBV28 | 19 | .
TGTGCCTGGAGCCAAGGGACAGGGGCGGGCGAGCAGTACTTC | CAWSQGTGAGEQYF | TRBJ2-7 | TRBD1 | TRBV30 | 14 | few
TGTGCCTGGAGTAATAAAGGCGGTGGCTACACCTTC | CAWSNKGGGYTF | TRBJ1-2 | . | TRBV30 | 12 | .
TGTGCCAGCAGCTTCAGTCAGGGCAAGGTGGAGACCCAGTACTTC | CASSFSQGKVETQYF | TRBJ2-5 | . | TRBV11-2 | 15 | .
TGTGCCAGCATACGGGAGTCCTACGAGCAGTACTTC | CASIRESYEQYF | TRBJ2-7 | . | TRBV2 | 12 | .
TGTGCCAGCAGCCAAGCCCTCCCCTCCTACGAGCAGTACTTC | CASSQALPSYEQYF | TRBJ2-7 | . | TRBV14 | 14 | .
TGTGCCAGCAGGTCCTTCCAAGTAGAGACTGAAAACTACGAGCAGTACTTC | CASRSFQVETENYEQYF | TRBJ2-7 | . | TRBV7-8 | 17 | .
TGTGCCAGCGCCCCGCGAACTGAAGCTTTCTTT | CASAPRTEAFF | TRBJ1-1 | . | TRBV6-5 | 11 | once
TGTGCCAGCAGTGAAGAGCAGGGTAAACATCGGATCGAGCAGTACTTC | CASSEEQGKHRIEQYF | TRBJ2-7 | . | TRBV2 | 16 | .
TGTGCCAGCAGCCTGTCTAGCGGGTCCTCCTACGAGCAGTACTTC | CASSLSSGSSYEQYF | TRBJ2-7 | TRBD2 | TRBV5-4 | 15 | .
TGTGCCTGGAGTGTACTGGGGGGGAATATTAAGGGCTACACCTTC | CAWSVLGGNIKGYTF | TRBJ1-2 | . | TRBV30 | 15 | once
TGTGCCAGCAGCTTAGGAGCTAGCGGATACAATGAGCAGTTCTTC | CASSLGASGYNEQFF | TRBJ2-1 | TRBD2 | TRBV13 | 15 | .
TGTGCCAGCAGCTCGGTAAACAGGGGACACACTGAAGCTTTCTTT | CASSSVNRGHTEAFF | TRBJ1-1 | TRBD1 | TRBV5-6 | 15 | .
TGTGCCGCCGGGGGGCGGGAGAAAGATACGCAGTATTTT | CAAGGREKDTQYF | TRBJ2-3 | . | TRBV10-3 | 13 | .
TGTGCCAGTAGTGGTAGGGGGACAGGGGACACCGGGGAGCTGTTTTTT | CASSGRGTGDTGELFF | TRBJ2-2 | TRBD1 | TRBV19 | 16 | .
TGTGCCAGCAGTTTATTTGACAGGAAGTGCGTTAGCAATCAGCCCCAGCATTTT | CASSLFDRKCVSNQPQHF | TRBJ1-5 | . | TRBV27 | 18 | .
TGTGCCAGCAGCAAAAACTGCACAGGGGACAGCTACACCTTC | CASSKNCTGDSYTF | TRBJ1-2 | . | TRBV21-1 | 14 | .
TGTGCCAGCAGGACTAGCGGGAGGACCGGGGAGCTGTTTTTT | CASRTSGRTGELFF | TRBJ2-2 | TRBD2 | TRBV6-5 | 14 | .
TGTGCCAGCAGCCCCCTAGGGGCGCACGAGCAGTACTTC | CASSPLGAHEQYF | TRBJ2-7 | . | TRBV3-1/TRBV3-2 | 13 | .
TGTGCCAGCTCACCCTTCCGGGACGAGCAGTACTTC | CASSPFRDEQYF | TRBJ2-7 | . | TRBV18 | 12 | once
TGCGCCAGCAGCGAAGGACAGGGAAATTCACCCCTCCACTTT | CASSEGQGNSPLHF | TRBJ1-6 | TRBD1 | TRBV5-1 | 14 | .
TGTGCCTGGAGTTTGAGCTCCTACGAGCAGTACTTC | CAWSLSSYEQYF | TRBJ2-7 | . | TRBV30 | 12 | .
TGTGCCAGCAGTAACTACGGGCAGGGAAGGACTGAAGCTTTCTTT | CASSNYGQGRTEAFF | TRBJ1-1 | . | TRBV6-6 | 15 | .
TGCGCCAGCAGCTCGCCGACCGGACAGGGGTCATCGAACACCGGGGAGCTGTTTTTT | CASSSPTGQGSSNTGELFF | TRBJ2-2 | TRBD1 | TRBV5-1 | 19 | .
TGTGCCTGGGGAGACACGAACTACGAGCAGTACTTC | CAWGDTNYEQYF | TRBJ2-7 | . | TRBV30 | 12 | .
TGCGCCAGCAGCCCGCGGCGTCTCTCCTACAATGAGCAGTTCTTC | CASSPRRLSYNEQFF | TRBJ2-1 | . | TRBV5-1 | 15 | .
TGTGCCAGTAGGGACAGGGGGTCTTTCGGGGAGACCCAGTACTTC | CASRDRGSFGETQYF | TRBJ2-5 | TRBD1 | TRBV19 | 15 | .
TGTGCCACCAGCAGAGCTACCGGGACAGGGACCTACGAGCAGTACTTC | CATSRATGTGTYEQYF | TRBJ2-7 | TRBD1 | TRBV15 | 16 | .
TGTGCCAGCAGTTCCGCTAGCAGCTATGAGCAGTTCTTC | CASSSASSYEQFF | TRBJ2-1 | . | TRBV27 | 13 | .
TGTGCCAGCAGTTTAGGTCAGGATGAGCAGTTCTTC | CASSLGQDEQFF | TRBJ2-1 | . | TRBV6-2/TRBV6-3 | 12 | .
TGTGCCAGCTCACCACGGGAGGGGAACACTGAAGCTTTCTTT | CASSPREGNTEAFF | TRBJ1-1 | . | TRBV18 | 14 | .
TGTGCCAGCAGCCCCTCAGCCTACGAGCAGTACTTC | CASSPSAYEQYF | TRBJ2-7 | . | TRBV14 | 12 | .
TGCGCCAGCAGCTTGATAGGGGAGAACACTGAAGCTTTCTTT | CASSLIGENTEAFF | TRBJ1-1 | . | TRBV5-1 | 14 | .
TGTGCCAGTAGTATATCCAGGTTGTACCAAGAGACCCAGTACTTC | CASSISRLYQETQYF | TRBJ2-5 | . | TRBV19 | 15 | few
TGTGCCAGCAGTTACTTATCTACGACGGGGGGAGGCTACACCTTC | CASSYLSTTGGGYTF | TRBJ1-2 | . | TRBV6-5 | 15 | .
TGTGCCAGCAGTCCCGGACTAGCGGGAGGTACCCTCCTTTCTTCAGGTGAGCAGTTCTTC | CASSPGLAGGTLLSSGEQFF | TRBJ2-1 | TRBD2 | TRBV27 | 20 | .
TGTGCCACCAGTGATTTGGCGTCTAGCGGGAGGGTTAGGACAGATACGCAGTATTTT | CATSDLASSGRVRTDTQYF | TRBJ2-3 | TRBD2 | TRBV24-1 | 19 | .
TGTGCCAGTAGTTCCCAGGGGGGTTATAATTCACCCCTCCACTTT | CASSSQGGYNSPLHF | TRBJ1-6 | TRBD1 | TRBV19 | 15 | .
TGCGCCAGCAGCCAAGATAGGTCTAGCGGGAGTGAGACCCAGTACTTC | CASSQDRSSGSETQYF | TRBJ2-5 | TRBD2 | TRBV4-1 | 16 | .
TGTGCCAGCAGTTTAGACTGGAACACTGAAGCTTTCTTT | CASSLDWNTEAFF | TRBJ1-1 | . | TRBV28 | 13 | .
TGCGCCAGCAATCCGGGGAAAGAGACCCAGTACTTC | CASNPGKETQYF | TRBJ2-5 | . | TRBV5-1 | 12 | .
TGTGCCAGCAGCCAATGGGACAGACCCAACTATGGCTACACCTTC | CASSQWDRPNYGYTF | TRBJ1-2 | TRBD1 | TRBV3-1/TRBV3-2 | 15 | .
TGTGCCAGCAGCCGCGGGCCAGCGGGAGGGCCTGAGACCCAGTACTTC | CASSRGPAGGPETQYF | TRBJ2-5 | TRBD2 | TRBV7-8 | 16 | .
TGTGCCAGCAGCTTAGCGCGGACAGGGGGATTAAATGGAGCTTTCTTT | CASSLARTGGLNGAFF | TRBJ1-1 | TRBD1 | TRBV7-2 | 16 | .
TGTGCCAGCAGTTACTCGGGACTAGCGGGAGTCTTCCCCAATTACGAGCAGTACTTC | CASSYSGLAGVFPNYEQYF | TRBJ2-7 | TRBD2 | TRBV6-2/TRBV6-3 | 19 | .
TGCGCCAGCAGCCGGACAGGGGGCGCCACTGAAGCTTTCTTT | CASSRTGGATEAFF | TRBJ1-1 | TRBD1 | TRBV4-1 | 14 | .
TGCAGTGCCAGTAACTATGGCTACACCTTC | CSASNYGYTF | TRBJ1-2 | . | TRBV20-1 | 10 | .
TGTGCCAGCAGCTTGGGCGGACAGGGGCGAGAGACCCAGTACTTC | CASSLGGQGRETQYF | TRBJ2-5 | TRBD1 | TRBV5-4 | 15 | once
TGTGCCAGCAGCCCAGGGGGCGGGAATACCTACGAGCAGTACTTC | CASSPGGGNTYEQYF | TRBJ2-7 | TRBD1 | TRBV3-1/TRBV3-2 | 15 | once